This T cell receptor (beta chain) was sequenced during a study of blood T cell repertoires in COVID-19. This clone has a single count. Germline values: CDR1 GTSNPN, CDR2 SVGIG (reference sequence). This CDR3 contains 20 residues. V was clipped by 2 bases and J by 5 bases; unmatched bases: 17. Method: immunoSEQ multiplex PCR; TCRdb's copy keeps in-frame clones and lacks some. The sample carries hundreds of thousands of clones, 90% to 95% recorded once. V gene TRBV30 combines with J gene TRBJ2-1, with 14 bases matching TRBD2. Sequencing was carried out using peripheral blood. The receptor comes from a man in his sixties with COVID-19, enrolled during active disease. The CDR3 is CAWSPGLTFGTSGGHNEQFF. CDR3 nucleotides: TGTGCCTGGAGTCCAGGATTGACGTTCGGGACTAGCGGGGGTCACAATGAGCAGTTCTTC.